The clone carrying this T cell receptor beta chain was counted only a few times. Its antigen is not identified. PCR primers comprised 60 Vbeta and 13 Jbeta primers. The protocol was immunoSEQ multiplex PCR, while the TCRdb copy is restricted to in-frame clones and leaves out a portion. Of more than 150,000 clones detected, about 80% appear once; the ten largest clones hold 0.65%. The data derive from a study of cytomegalovirus exposure and HLA in healthy donors. Study-level findings and limits: A later examination showed that TCR association rates differed by HLA locus, with DRB1 most and HLA-C fewest. Because they were indistinguishable, some V segments, including TRBV6-2 and TRBV6-3, were excluded. In all likelihood, a cluster of highly shared sequence variants was a sequencing artifact.

Per the germline V gene, CDR1 is SGHAT and CDR2 is FQNNGV. Trimming pared 3 bases from V and 5 bases from J, leaving 13 bases between. This CDR3 is 15 amino acids long. Donors showed nominal health when sampled, although they likely had unrecorded immune exposures. The source material was PBMCs. The source of this sequence is a boy between 10 and 17 years old in good health and CMV-seronegative. The chain carries TRBV11-2 and TRBJ1-4; the D is unclear. In nucleotides, the CDR3 is TGTGCCAGCAGCTTTTACAGTGAGACCAATGAAAAACTGTTTTTT. It specifies CASSFYSETNEKLFF.